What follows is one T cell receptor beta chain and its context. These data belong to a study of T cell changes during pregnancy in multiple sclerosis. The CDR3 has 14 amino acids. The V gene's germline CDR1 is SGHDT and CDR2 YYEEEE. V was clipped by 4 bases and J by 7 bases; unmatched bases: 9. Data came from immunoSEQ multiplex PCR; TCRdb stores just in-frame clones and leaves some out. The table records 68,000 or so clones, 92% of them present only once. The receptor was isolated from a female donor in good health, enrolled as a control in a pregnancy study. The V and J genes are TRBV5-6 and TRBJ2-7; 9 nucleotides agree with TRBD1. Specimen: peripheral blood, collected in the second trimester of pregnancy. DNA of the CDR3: TGTGCCAGCAGCCACAGGGGGCGCTCGAAGGAGCAGTACTTC. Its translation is CASSHRGRSKEQYF. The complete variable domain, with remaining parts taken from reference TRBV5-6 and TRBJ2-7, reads DAGVTQSPTHLIKTRGQQVTLRCSPKSGHDTVSWYQQALGQGPQFIFQYYEEEERQRGNFPDRFSGHQFPNYSSELNVNALLLGDSALYLCASSHRGRSKEQYFGPGTRLTVT.